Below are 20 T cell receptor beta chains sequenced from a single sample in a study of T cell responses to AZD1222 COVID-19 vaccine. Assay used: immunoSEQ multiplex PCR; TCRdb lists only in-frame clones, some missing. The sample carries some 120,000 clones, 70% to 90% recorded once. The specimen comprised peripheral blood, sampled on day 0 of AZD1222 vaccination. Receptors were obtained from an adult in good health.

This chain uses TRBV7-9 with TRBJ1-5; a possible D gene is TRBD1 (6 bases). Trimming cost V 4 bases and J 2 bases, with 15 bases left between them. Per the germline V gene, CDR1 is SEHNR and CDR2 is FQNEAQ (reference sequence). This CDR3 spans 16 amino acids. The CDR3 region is CASSSVGGLGNQPQHF. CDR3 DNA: TGTGCCAGCAGCTCTGTGGGGGGCTTAGGCAATCAGCCCCAGCATTTT.

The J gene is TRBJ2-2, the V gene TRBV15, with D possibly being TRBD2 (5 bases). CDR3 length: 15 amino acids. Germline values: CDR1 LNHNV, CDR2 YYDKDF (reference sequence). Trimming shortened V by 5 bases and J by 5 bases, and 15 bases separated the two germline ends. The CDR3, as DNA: TGTGCCACCAGCCCCGACTACCTCGAGACCGGGGAGCTGTTTTTT. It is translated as CATSPDYLETGELFF.

CDR3 sequence reads: CASKGNPNTEAFF. For the CDR3, the DNA is TGTGCCAGCAAGGGGAACCCGAACACTGAAGCTTTCTTT. The V call is TRBV6-5, the J call TRBJ1-1, with D possibly TRBD1 on 5 matching bases. CDR1 and CDR2 (germline): MNHEY, SVGAGI. This CDR3 is 13 amino acids long. Trimming took off 7 bases at V and 1 base at J, with 10 bases between the two ends.

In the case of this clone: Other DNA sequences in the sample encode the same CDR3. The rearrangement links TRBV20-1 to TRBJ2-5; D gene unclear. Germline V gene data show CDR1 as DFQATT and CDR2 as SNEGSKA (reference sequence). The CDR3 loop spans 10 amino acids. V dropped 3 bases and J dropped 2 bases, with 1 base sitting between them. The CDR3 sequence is CSARQETQYF. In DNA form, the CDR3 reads TGCAGTGCTAGGCAAGAGACCCAGTACTTC.

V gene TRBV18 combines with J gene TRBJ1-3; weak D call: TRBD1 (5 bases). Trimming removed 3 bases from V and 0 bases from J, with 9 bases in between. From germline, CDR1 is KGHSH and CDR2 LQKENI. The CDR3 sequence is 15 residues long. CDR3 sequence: CASSPLGGSGNTIYF. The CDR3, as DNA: TGTGCCAGCTCACCCTTGGGGGGCTCTGGAAACACCATATATTTT.

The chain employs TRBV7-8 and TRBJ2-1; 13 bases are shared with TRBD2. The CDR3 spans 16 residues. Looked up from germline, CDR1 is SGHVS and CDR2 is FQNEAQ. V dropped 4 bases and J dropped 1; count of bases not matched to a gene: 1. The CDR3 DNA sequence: TGTGCCAGCAGCTCGGGACTAGCGGGATCCTACAATGAGCAGTTCTTC. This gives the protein CASSSGLAGSYNEQFF.

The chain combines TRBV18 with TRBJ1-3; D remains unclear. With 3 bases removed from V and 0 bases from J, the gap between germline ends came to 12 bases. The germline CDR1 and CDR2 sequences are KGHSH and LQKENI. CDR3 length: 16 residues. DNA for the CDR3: TGTGCCAGCTCACCGCCGGGTCGGGCCTCTGGAAACACCATATATTTT. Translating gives CASSPPGRASGNTIYF.

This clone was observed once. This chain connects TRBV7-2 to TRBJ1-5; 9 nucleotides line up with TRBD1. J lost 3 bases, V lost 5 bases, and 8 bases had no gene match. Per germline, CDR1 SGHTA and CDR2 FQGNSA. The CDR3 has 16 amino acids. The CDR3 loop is CASSELQGAFNQPQHF. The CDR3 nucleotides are TGTGCCAGCAGCGAACTACAGGGGGCCTTCAATCAGCCCCAGCATTTT.

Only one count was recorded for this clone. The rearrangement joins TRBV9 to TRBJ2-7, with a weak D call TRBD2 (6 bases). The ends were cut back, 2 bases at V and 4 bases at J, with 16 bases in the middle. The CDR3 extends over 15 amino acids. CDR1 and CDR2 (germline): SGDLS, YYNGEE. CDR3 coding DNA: TGTGCCAGCAGCGTCGGGACTCCAGGGCAGTACGAGCAGTACTTC. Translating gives CASSVGTPGQYEQYF.

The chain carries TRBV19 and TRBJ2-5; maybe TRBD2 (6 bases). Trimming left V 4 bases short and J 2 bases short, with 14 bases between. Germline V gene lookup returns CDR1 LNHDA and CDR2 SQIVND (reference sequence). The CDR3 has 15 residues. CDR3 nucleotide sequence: TGTGCCAGTAGTACCCTGCTAGCGAGACAAGAGACCCAGTACTTC. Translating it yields CASSTLLARQETQYF.

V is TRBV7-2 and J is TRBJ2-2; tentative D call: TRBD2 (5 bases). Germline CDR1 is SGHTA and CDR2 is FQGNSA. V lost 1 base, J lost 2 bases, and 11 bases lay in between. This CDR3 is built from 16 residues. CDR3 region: CASSLGGRGNTGELFF. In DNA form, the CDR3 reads TGTGCCAGCAGCTTAGGAGGGAGAGGAAACACCGGGGAGCTGTTTTTT. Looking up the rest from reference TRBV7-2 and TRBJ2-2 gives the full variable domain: GAGVSQSPSNKVTEKGKDVELRCDPISGHTALYWYRQSLGQGLEFLIYFQGNSAPDKSGLPSDRFSAERTGGSVSTLTIQRTQQEDSAVYLCASSLGGRGNTGELFFGEGSRLTVL.

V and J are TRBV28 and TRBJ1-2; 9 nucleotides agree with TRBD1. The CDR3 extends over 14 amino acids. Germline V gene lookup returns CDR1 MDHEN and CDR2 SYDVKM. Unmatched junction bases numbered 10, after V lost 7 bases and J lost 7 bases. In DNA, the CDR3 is TGTGCCAGCATACCGGGACAGGGAGTCGGTGGCTACACCTTC. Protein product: CASIPGQGVGGYTF.

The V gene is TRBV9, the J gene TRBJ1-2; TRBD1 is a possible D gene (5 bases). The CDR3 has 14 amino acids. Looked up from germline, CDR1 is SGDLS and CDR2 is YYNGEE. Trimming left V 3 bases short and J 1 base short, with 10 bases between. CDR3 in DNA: TGTGCCAGCAGCGACGACAGTCTTAACTATGGCTACACCTTC. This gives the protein CASSDDSLNYGYTF.

CDR3 bases: TGTGCCAGCAGCCGCGGGATGGGGGAGTCCTACAATGAGCAGTTCTTC. Translating gives CASSRGMGESYNEQFF. The chain joins TRBV11-2 to TRBJ2-1, with a possible D match to TRBD2 (6 bases). Germline CDR1 SGHAT, CDR2 FQNNGV. Trimming stripped 5 bases from V and 1 base from J, with 15 bases between. The CDR3 consists of 16 residues.

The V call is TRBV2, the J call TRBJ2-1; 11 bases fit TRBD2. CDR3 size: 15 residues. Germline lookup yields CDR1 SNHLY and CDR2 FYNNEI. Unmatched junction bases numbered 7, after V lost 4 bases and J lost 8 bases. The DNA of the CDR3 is TGTGCCAGCAGTGGTACTAGCGGGAGTCGTGATGAGCAGTTCTTC. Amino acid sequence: CASSGTSGSRDEQFF.

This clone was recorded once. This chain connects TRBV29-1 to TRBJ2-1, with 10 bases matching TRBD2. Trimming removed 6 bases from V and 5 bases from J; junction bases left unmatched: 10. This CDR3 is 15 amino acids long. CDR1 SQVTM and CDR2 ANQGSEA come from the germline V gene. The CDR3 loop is CSVGDLAGANNEQFF. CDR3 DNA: TGCAGCGTGGGAGATCTAGCGGGAGCAAACAATGAGCAGTTCTTC.

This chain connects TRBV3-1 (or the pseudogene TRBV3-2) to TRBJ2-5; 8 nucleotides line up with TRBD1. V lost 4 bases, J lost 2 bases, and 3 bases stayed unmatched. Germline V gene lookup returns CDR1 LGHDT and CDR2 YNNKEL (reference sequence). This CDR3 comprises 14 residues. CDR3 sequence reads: CASSLRTGQETQYF. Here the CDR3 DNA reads TGTGCCAGCAGCCTCCGGACAGGGCAAGAGACCCAGTACTTC.

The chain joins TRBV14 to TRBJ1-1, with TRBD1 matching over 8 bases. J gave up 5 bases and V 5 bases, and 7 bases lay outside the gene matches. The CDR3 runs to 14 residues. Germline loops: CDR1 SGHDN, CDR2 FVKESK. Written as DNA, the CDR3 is TGTGCCAGCAGCTCCACAGGGGGGAGAACTGAAGCTTTCTTT. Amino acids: CASSSTGGRTEAFF.

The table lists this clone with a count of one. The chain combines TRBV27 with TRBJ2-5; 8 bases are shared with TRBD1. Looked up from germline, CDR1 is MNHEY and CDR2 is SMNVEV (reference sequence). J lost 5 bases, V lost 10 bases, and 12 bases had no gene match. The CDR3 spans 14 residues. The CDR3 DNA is TGTGCCACCTCCCGGCAGGGGGCTTCGGAGACCCAGTACTTC. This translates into CATSRQGASETQYF.

The CDR3 DNA reads as TGTGCCAGCAGCCCAACAGGGGGGTTTGGAAACACCATATATTTT. Its protein product is CASSPTGGFGNTIYF. V gene TRBV11-2 combines with J gene TRBJ1-3; 8 bases are a match to TRBD1. Trimming at V came to 5 bases and at J to 3 bases, leaving 6 bases not matched to a gene. CDR1 is SGHAT and CDR2 is FQNNGV in the germline V gene. The CDR3 consists of 15 residues.